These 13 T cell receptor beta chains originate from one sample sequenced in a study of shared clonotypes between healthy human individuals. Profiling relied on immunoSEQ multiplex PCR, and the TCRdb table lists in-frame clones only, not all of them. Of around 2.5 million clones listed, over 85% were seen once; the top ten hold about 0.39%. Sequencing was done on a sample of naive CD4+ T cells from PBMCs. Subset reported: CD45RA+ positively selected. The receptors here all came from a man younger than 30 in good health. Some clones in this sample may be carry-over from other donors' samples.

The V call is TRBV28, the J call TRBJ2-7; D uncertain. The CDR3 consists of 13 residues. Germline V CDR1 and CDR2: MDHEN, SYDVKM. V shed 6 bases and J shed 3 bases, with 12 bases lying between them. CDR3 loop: CASRRGPYYEQYF. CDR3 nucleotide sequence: TGTGCCAGCAGGCGAGGTCCCTACTACGAGCAGTACTTC.

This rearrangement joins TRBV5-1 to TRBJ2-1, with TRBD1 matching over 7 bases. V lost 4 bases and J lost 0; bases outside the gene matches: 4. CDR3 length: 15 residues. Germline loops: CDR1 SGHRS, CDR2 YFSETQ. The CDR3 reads CASSQQGSSYNEQFF. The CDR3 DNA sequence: TGCGCCAGCAGCCAACAGGGGAGCTCCTACAATGAGCAGTTCTTC.

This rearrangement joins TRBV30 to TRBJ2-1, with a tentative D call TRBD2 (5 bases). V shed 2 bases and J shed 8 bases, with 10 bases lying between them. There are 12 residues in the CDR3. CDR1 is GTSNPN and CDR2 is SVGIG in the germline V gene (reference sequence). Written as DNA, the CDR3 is TGTGCCTGGAGTTACGGGGAATATGAGCAGTTCTTC. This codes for CAWSYGEYEQFF.

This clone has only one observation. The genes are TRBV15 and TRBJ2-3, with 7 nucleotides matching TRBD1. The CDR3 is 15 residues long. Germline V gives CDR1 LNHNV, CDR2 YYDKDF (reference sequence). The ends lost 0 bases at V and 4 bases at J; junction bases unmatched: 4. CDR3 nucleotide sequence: TGTGCCACCAGCAGAGATGGGCAGGGGGCAGATACGCAGTATTTT. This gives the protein CATSRDGQGADTQYF.

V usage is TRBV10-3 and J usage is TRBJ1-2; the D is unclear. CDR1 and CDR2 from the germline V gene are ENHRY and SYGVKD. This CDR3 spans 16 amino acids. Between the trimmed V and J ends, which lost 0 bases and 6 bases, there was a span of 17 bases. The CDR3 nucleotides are TGTGCCATCAGTGAGTCGAGAGGGCTGGGATCTCATGGCTACACCTTC. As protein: CAISESRGLGSHGYTF.

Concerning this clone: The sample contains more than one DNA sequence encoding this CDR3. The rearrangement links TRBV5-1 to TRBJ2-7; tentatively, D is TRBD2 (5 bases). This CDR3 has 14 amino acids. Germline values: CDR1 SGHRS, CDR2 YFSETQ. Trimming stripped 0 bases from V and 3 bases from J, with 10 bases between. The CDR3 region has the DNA TGCGCCAGCAGCTTGGGCCGTGAGGGCTACGAGCAGTACTTC. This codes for CASSLGREGYEQYF.

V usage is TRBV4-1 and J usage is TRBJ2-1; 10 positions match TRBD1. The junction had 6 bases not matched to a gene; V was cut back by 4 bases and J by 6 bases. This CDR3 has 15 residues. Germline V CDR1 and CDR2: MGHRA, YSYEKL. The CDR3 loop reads CASSPRQGARNEQFF. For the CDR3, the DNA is TGCGCCAGCAGCCCGAGACAGGGGGCGCGCAATGAGCAGTTCTTC.

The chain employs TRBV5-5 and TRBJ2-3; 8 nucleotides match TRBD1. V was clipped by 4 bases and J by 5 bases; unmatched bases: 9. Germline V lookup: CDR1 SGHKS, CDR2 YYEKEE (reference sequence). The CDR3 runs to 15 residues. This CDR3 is CASSQGPGGRDTQYF. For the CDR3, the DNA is TGTGCCAGCAGCCAAGGACCAGGGGGCCGAGATACGCAGTATTTT. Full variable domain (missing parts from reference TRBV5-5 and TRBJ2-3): DAGVTQSPTHLIKTRGQQVTLRCSPISGHKSVSWYQQVLGQGPQFIFQYYEKEERGRGNFPDRFSARQFPNYSSELNVNALLLGDSALYLCASSQGPGGRDTQYFGPGTRLTVL.

The CDR3 DNA reads as TGTGCCAGCAGCCAAGCGGGAGCCTCCTACGAGCAGTACTTC. Amino acids: CASSQAGASYEQYF. The chain combines TRBV28 with TRBJ2-7; 8 bases agree with TRBD2. The germline V gene encodes CDR1 MDHEN and CDR2 SYDVKM. The CDR3 is 14 residues long. Trimming took 6 bases from V and 0 from J; bases not matched to a gene: 4.

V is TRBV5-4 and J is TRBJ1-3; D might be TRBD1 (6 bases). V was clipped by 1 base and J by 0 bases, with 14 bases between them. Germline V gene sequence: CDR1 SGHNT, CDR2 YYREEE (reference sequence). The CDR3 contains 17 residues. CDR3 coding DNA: TGTGCCAGCAGCTTGCCGACAGGCGCCGACTCTGGAAACACCATATATTTT. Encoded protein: CASSLPTGADSGNTIYF.

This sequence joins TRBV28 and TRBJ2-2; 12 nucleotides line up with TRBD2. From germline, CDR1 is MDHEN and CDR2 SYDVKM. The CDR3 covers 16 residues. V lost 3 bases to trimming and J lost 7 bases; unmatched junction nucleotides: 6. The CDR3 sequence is CASSLGLAGLHGELFF. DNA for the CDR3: TGTGCCAGCAGTTTGGGACTAGCGGGCCTTCACGGGGAGCTGTTTTTT.

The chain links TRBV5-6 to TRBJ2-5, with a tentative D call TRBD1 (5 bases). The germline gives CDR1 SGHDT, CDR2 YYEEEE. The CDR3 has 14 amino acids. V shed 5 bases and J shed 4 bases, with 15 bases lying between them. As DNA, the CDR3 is TGTGCCAGCAGTGCAAGAACAGGTTCAGAGACCCAGTACTTC. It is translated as CASSARTGSETQYF.

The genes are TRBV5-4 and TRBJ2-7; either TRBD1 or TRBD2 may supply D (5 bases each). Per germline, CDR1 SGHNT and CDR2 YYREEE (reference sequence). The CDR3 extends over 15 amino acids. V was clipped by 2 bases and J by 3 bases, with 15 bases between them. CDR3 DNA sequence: TGTGCCAGCAGCTTATGGCCAGGGAGTGGCTACGAGCAGTACTTC. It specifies CASSLWPGSGYEQYF.